The next 23 T cell receptor beta chains were all read from a single sample in a study of cytomegalovirus exposure and HLA in healthy donors. Data came from immunoSEQ multiplex PCR; TCRdb stores just in-frame clones and leaves some out. The table records around 400,000 clones, roughly 89% of them present only once. Sample: PBMCs. The receptors derive from a woman younger than 30 in good health and CMV-seronegative.

This chain connects TRBV4-2 to TRBJ2-1; 7 bases agree with TRBD2. The CDR3 is 16 amino acids. The germline gives CDR1 LGHNA, CDR2 YNFKEQ. With 5 bases clipped from V and 0 bases from J, the junction kept 7 bases outside the gene matches. As DNA, the CDR3 is TGTGCCAGCAGCGGGAGGGACTACCGCTCCTACAATGAGCAGTTCTTC. It yields the protein CASSGRDYRSYNEQFF.

J is TRBJ2-1 and V is TRBV11-2, with 9 positions matching TRBD2. Germline V gene sequence: CDR1 SGHAT, CDR2 FQNNGV. The V and J ends lost 5 bases and 3 bases, in that order; junction bases with no gene match: 8. The CDR3 is made up of 16 amino acids. The CDR3 loop reads CASSTRLAASYNEQFF. The CDR3 DNA follows: TGTGCCAGCAGCACTCGACTAGCGGCGAGCTACAATGAGCAGTTCTTC.

This clone appeared a single time. CDR3 in DNA: TGTGCCAGCAGCCTGGAGGCCGGGAACACTGAAGCTTTCTTT. Its translation is CASSLEAGNTEAFF. The chain combines TRBV7-6 with TRBJ1-1; D gene unclear. Looked up from germline, CDR1 is SGHVS and CDR2 is FNYEAQ. V lost 5 bases, J lost 1 base, and 11 bases lay in between. CDR3 length equals 14 residues.

The CDR3 spells CASSPQFFGRTASSYNEQFF. The CDR3 bases are TGTGCCAGCTCACCACAGTTTTTTGGGCGGACAGCTAGCTCCTACAATGAGCAGTTCTTC. The chain employs TRBV18 and TRBJ2-1; D might be TRBD1 (6 bases). The CDR3 has 20 amino acids. Trimming shortened V by 1 base and J by 0 bases, and 22 bases separated the two germline ends. The V gene's germline CDR1 is KGHSH and CDR2 LQKENI.

This clone was detected only once. The chain couples TRBV27 to TRBJ2-7, with D perhaps TRBD2 (5 bases). The CDR3 totals 14 residues. The V end lost 6 bases, the J end lost 6 bases, and 18 bases lay between the germline ends. CDR1 is MNHEY and CDR2 is SMNVEV in the germline V gene (reference sequence). The CDR3 region is CASSPKDTRGEQYF. CDR3 sequence (DNA): TGTGCCAGCAGCCCTAAGGATACACGGGGCGAGCAGTACTTC.

The chain combines TRBV15 with TRBJ2-7; no definite D call. This CDR3 is built from 15 residues. CDR1 LNHNV and CDR2 YYDKDF come from the germline V gene (reference sequence). V was shortened by 0 bases and J by 4 bases, with 13 bases between the two germline ends. The CDR3: CATSREGIGPYEQYF. CDR3 coding DNA: TGTGCCACCAGCAGAGAGGGCATTGGTCCATACGAGCAGTACTTC. The complete variable domain, with remaining parts taken from reference TRBV15 and TRBJ2-7, reads DAMVIQNPRYQVTQFGKPVTLSCSQTLNHNVMYWYQQKSSQAPKLLFHYYDKDFNNEADTPDNFQSRRPNTSFCFLDIRSPGLGDTAMYLCATSREGIGPYEQYFGPGTRLTVT.

The chain employs TRBV5-8 and TRBJ1-2, with 7 bases that match TRBD1. In germline, CDR1 is SGHTS, CDR2 YDEGEE. CDR3 length: 15 residues. The trim removed 0 bases at V and 5 bases at J, leaving 7 bases unmatched. As DNA, the CDR3 is TGTGCCAGCAGCTTGGATGGACAGGCGTCATATGGCTACACCTTC. Residues: CASSLDGQASYGYTF.

The chain has TRBV28 and TRBJ2-3; TRBD1 matches at 10 bases. The CDR3 sequence is 14 residues long. V lost 10 bases and J lost 4; bases outside the gene matches: 8. CDR1 is MDHEN, CDR2 SYDVKM, per germline. In DNA form, the CDR3 reads TGTGCCATCTCCGACAGGGGGCGTGCAGATACGCAGTATTTT. It translates to CAISDRGRADTQYF. Full variable domain (missing parts from reference TRBV28 and TRBJ2-3): DVKVTQSSRYLVKRTGEKVFLECVQDMDHENMFWYRQDPGLGLRLIYFSYDVKMKEKGDIPEGYSVSREKKERFSLILESASTNQTSMYLCAISDRGRADTQYFGPGTRLTVL.

This clone was seen once. The genes are TRBV5-1 and TRBJ1-5; a weak D match, TRBD1 (5 bases). The CDR3 has 15 residues. Germline V CDR1 and CDR2: SGHRS, YFSETQ. Trimming pared 4 bases from V and 0 bases from J, leaving 11 bases between. In DNA form, the CDR3 reads TGCGCCAGCAGCCCGGGCGGGACTAGCAATCAGCCCCAGCATTTT. It codes for CASSPGGTSNQPQHF.

The CDR3 DNA is TGCGCCAGCAGCACTTATAGTACAGGCGGTGGCACTGAAGCTTTCTTT. It is translated as CASSTYSTGGGTEAFF. The rearrangement links TRBV4-1 to TRBJ1-1; possibly TRBD1 for D (5 bases). Germline loops: CDR1 MGHRA, CDR2 YSYEKL. V lost 5 bases and J 4 bases, leaving 20 bases between the germline ends. The CDR3 totals 16 residues.

The chain couples TRBV15 to TRBJ2-7; 7 bases line up with TRBD2. V lost 2 bases, J lost 7 bases, and 11 bases stayed unmatched. Germline V gene sequence: CDR1 LNHNV, CDR2 YYDKDF (reference sequence). CDR3 length: 15 residues. CDR3 bases: TGTGCCACCAGCAGAAATAGCGCGCCCGGGGGGGAGCAGTACTTC. As protein: CATSRNSAPGGEQYF.

The gene calls are TRBV19 and TRBJ2-7; TRBD2 aligns across 10 bases. Germline lookup yields CDR1 LNHDA and CDR2 SQIVND (reference sequence). V was pared by 5 bases and J by 2 bases, with 3 bases of the junction left unmatched. There are 14 residues in the CDR3. CDR3 amino acids: CASSATSGAYEQYF. The CDR3 region has the DNA TGTGCCAGTAGTGCCACTAGCGGGGCCTACGAGCAGTACTTC.

V and J are TRBV20-1 and TRBJ2-7; D remains ambiguous. This CDR3 region has 11 residues. Germline assignment: CDR1 DFQATT and CDR2 SNEGSKA (reference sequence). V shed 5 bases and J shed 3 bases, with 8 bases lying between them. CDR3 bases: TGCAGTGCTGCAGCGATCTACGAGCAGTACTTC. Its translation: CSAAAIYEQYF.

This sequence joins TRBV25-1 and TRBJ1-1, with D possibly being TRBD1 (5 bases). V was trimmed by 6 bases and J by 4 bases, leaving 12 bases between them. The CDR3 covers 13 residues. Germline lookup yields CDR1 MGHDK and CDR2 SYGVNS. The CDR3 spells CASSSRGGTEAFF. CDR3 bases: TGTGCCAGCAGCTCGCGGGGGGGCACTGAAGCTTTCTTT.

The CDR3: CASSQEANEQFF. The CDR3 DNA follows: TGCGCCAGCAGCCAAGAGGCTAATGAGCAGTTCTTC. The chain joins TRBV4-1 to TRBJ2-1; D remains ambiguous. Trimming stripped 0 bases from V and 7 bases from J, with 4 bases between. Per germline, CDR1 MGHRA and CDR2 YSYEKL. This CDR3 comprises 12 residues.

The chain joins TRBV5-1 to TRBJ2-2; D gene uncertain. The length of the CDR3 is 14 residues. CDR1 is SGHRS and CDR2 is YFSETQ in the germline V gene. V was trimmed by 4 bases and J by 0 bases, leaving 7 bases between them. The CDR3 DNA is TGCGCCAGCAGCCCTACCGCGAACACCGGGGAGCTGTTTTTT. Translated, it gives CASSPTANTGELFF.

This clone was seen just once. The rearrangement uses TRBV18 and TRBJ2-5, with no clear D. This CDR3 contains 13 residues. Trimming took 4 bases from V and 2 from J, leaving 8 bases between them. CDR1 KGHSH and CDR2 LQKENI come from the germline V gene. CDR3: CASSLSRQETQYF. CDR3 nucleotide sequence: TGTGCCAGCTCACTTTCTAGGCAAGAGACCCAGTACTTC.

This clone was seen a few times. The rearrangement uses TRBV7-9 and TRBJ2-7, with 11 nucleotides matching TRBD1. V was pared by 5 bases and J by 6 bases, with 6 bases of the junction left unmatched. Germline lookup yields CDR1 SEHNR and CDR2 FQNEAQ (reference sequence). The CDR3 is made up of 14 amino acids. The CDR3 here is CASSNKDRGREQYF. In nucleotides, the CDR3 is TGTGCCAGCAGCAACAAGGACAGGGGGCGCGAGCAGTACTTC.

V is TRBV5-1 and J is TRBJ2-2, with D uncertain. Per germline, CDR1 SGHRS and CDR2 YFSETQ. There are 13 residues in the CDR3. Trimming shortened V by 0 bases and J by 7 bases, and 7 bases separated the two germline ends. The CDR3 loop reads CASSLGVNGELFF. The CDR3, as DNA: TGCGCCAGCAGCTTGGGTGTAAACGGGGAGCTGTTTTTT.

The chain couples TRBV19 to TRBJ2-7; 9 bases map to TRBD1. The CDR3 spans 13 residues. V trimming: 8 bases; J trimming: 1 base; junction bases outside the gene matches: 3. The germline V gene has CDR1 LNHDA and CDR2 SQIVND (reference sequence). The CDR3 region has the DNA TGTGCCAGTGCCGGGACAGGGTCCTACGAGCAGTACTTC. This sequence encodes CASAGTGSYEQYF. The full variable domain, rest sourced from reference TRBV19 and TRBJ2-7, is DGGITQSPKYLFRKEGQNVTLSCEQNLNHDAMYWYRQDPGQGLRLIYYSQIVNDFQKGDIAEGYSVSREKKESFPLTVTSAQKNPTAFYLCASAGTGSYEQYFGPGTRLTVT.

V gene TRBV5-5 combines with J gene TRBJ2-7, with 10 bases lining up with TRBD2. The V segment lost 0 bases and the J segment 3 bases; nucleotides outside the gene matches: 9. Germline CDR1 and CDR2: SGHKS and YYEKEE (reference sequence). The CDR3 runs to 17 residues. Here the CDR3 reads CASSLALGLAGGYEQYF. DNA of the CDR3: TGTGCCAGCAGCTTGGCCCTGGGATTAGCGGGAGGCTACGAGCAGTACTTC.

The gene calls are TRBV6-4 and TRBJ1-5; maybe TRBD1 (6 bases). The length of the CDR3 is 15 residues. V was shortened by 0 bases and J by 7 bases, with 13 bases between the two germline ends. Per the germline V gene, CDR1 is MRHNA and CDR2 is SNTAGT. The CDR3 coding sequence is TGTGCCAGCAGTGACTCTGCCACAGGGCACCAGCCCCAGCATTTT. This encodes CASSDSATGHQPQHF.

The CDR3 loop is CSVFLAGGMYNEQFF. The CDR3 nucleotides are TGCAGCGTTTTTCTAGCGGGAGGGATGTACAATGAGCAGTTCTTC. The chain employs TRBV29-1 and TRBJ2-1; 12 positions agree with TRBD2. Per germline, CDR1 SQVTM and CDR2 ANQGSEA. V lost 5 bases, J lost 4 bases, and 6 bases stayed unmatched. The CDR3 contains 15 residues.